A single sample is the source of the 30 T cell receptor beta chains below, sequenced in a study of blood T cells in healthy people across ages. The second PCR ran roughly 7 to 12 cycles with a sample-barcoded 5' primer and J-beta primers. TCRdb re-called the 5' RACE reads through MiXCR, storing one row per CDR3 protein. Found here are approximately 810,000 distinct CDR3 sequences, more than 25% of them singletons; the top ten hold around 16%. Material: blood. All receptors come from a woman of 80 years or more in good health.

This clonotype was seen repeatedly, ten times or more. The chain's CDR3 is CASSTRSTSSYNEQFF. For the CDR3, the DNA is TGTGCCAGCAGCACCCGAAGTACAAGCTCCTACAATGAGCAGTTCTTC. J is TRBJ2-1 and V is TRBV7-2; no clear D. Trimming cost V 5 bases and J 0 bases, with 14 bases left between them. The CDR3 spans 16 residues. The germline V gene encodes CDR1 SGHTA and CDR2 FQGNSA.

This clonotype was counted only a few times. The V call is TRBV13, the J call TRBJ2-1; 11 bases fit TRBD1. The ends lost 1 base at V and 10 bases at J; junction bases unmatched: 15. The CDR3 runs 18 residues. Germline CDR1 PRHDT, CDR2 FYEKMQ (reference sequence). CDR3 residues: CASSLDRPDRGRLREQFF. The CDR3 DNA sequence: TGTGCCAGCAGCTTAGACCGACCGGACAGGGGGCGCTTAAGGGAGCAGTTCTTC.

This clonotype was counted many times. The chain carries TRBV20-1 and TRBJ2-6; the D is unclear. V gave up 1 base and J gave up 4 bases, with 11 bases separating them. CDR3 size: 15 residues. Germline-derived CDR1 and CDR2 are DFQATT and SNEGSKA (reference sequence). The CDR3 nucleotides are TGCAGTGCTAGAGTTCGGTTTGTAGGGGCCAACGTCCTGACTTTC. The encoded protein is CSARVRFVGANVLTF.

Ten or more counts support this clonotype. The chain uses TRBV20-1 and TRBJ2-7, with 16 bases aligning to TRBD2. This CDR3 has 18 residues. The ends lost 3 bases at V and 6 bases at J; junction bases unmatched: 14. Germline V lookup: CDR1 DFQATT, CDR2 SNEGSKA (reference sequence). CDR3 nucleotide sequence: TGCAGTGCTAGGGTTCTGGGACTAGCGGGGGGGCGTGGTAGCGAGCAGTACTTC. Translating it yields CSARVLGLAGGRGSEQYF.

This clonotype has just one count. This may be a read error, as it is one base from a much larger clone. The V call is TRBV11-2, the J call TRBJ2-1; 9 bases align to TRBD2. Germline V gives CDR1 SGHAT, CDR2 FQNNGV. The CDR3 sequence is 17 residues long. DNA for the CDR3: TGTGCCAGCAGCTTACAGGAGCGGGGGGCATCTTACAATGGGCAGTTCTTC. Its translation is CASSLQERGASYNGQFF.

The sample holds many counts of this clonotype. V and J are TRBV27 and TRBJ2-5, with 7 bases lining up with TRBD2. J lost 1 base, V lost 3 bases, and 2 bases had no gene match. From germline, CDR1 is MNHEY and CDR2 SMNVEV (reference sequence). The CDR3 extends over 14 amino acids. CDR3 coding DNA: TGTGCCAGCAGTTTTAGCGGGCCCCAAGAGACCCAGTACTTC. Protein sequence: CASSFSGPQETQYF.

Comments on this clonotype: This clone may be a read error of a much larger clone one base away. The chain employs TRBV10-2 and TRBJ2-7, with D tentatively TRBD1 (6 bases). The J call could be wrong; TRBJ2-5 is a better fit for the DNA end. This CDR3 region has 15 residues. Germline loops: CDR1 WSHSY, CDR2 SAAADI. The CDR3 sequence: CACSDFGRGRETQYF. CDR3 coding DNA: TGCGCCTGCAGTGATTTTGGCAGGGGACGGGAGACCCAGTACTTC.

In its sample, this clonotype was seen a few times. V is TRBV27 and J is TRBJ1-1, with 9 bases identical to TRBD1. Unmatched junction bases numbered 9, after V lost 6 bases and J lost 4 bases. The germline V gene encodes CDR1 MNHEY and CDR2 SMNVEV (reference sequence). The CDR3 runs 15 residues. This chain's CDR3 is CASSPGTGKVTEAFF. The CDR3 DNA reads TGTGCCAGCAGCCCCGGGACAGGGAAAGTCACTGAAGCTTTCTTT.

This clonotype was observed at least ten times. V gene TRBV28 combines with J gene TRBJ2-5, with 8 positions matching TRBD2. The CDR3 contains 13 residues. With 6 bases clipped from V and 6 bases from J, the junction kept 6 bases outside the gene matches. Germline V gene lookup returns CDR1 MDHEN and CDR2 SYDVKM. The CDR3 protein is CASRYPGGKTQYF. The CDR3, as DNA: TGTGCCAGCAGGTACCCGGGGGGGAAGACCCAGTACTTC. Combining the CDR3 with reference TRBV28 and TRBJ2-5 gives the whole variable domain DVKVTQSSRYLVKRTGEKVFLECVQDMDHENMFWYRQDPGLGLRLIYFSYDVKMKEKGDIPEGYSVSREKKERFSLILESASTNQTSMYLCASRYPGGKTQYFGPGTRLLVL.

V and J are TRBV3-1 and TRBJ2-3; TRBD2 matches 7 bases. This CDR3 has 12 residues. The ends lost 3 bases at V and 9 bases at J; junction bases unmatched: 3. Germline-derived CDR1 and CDR2 are LGHDT and YNNKEL (reference sequence). CDR3 loop: CASSHLGLTQYF. The CDR3, as DNA: TGTGCCAGCAGCCACCTGGGACTAACGCAGTATTTT.

There are many counts of this clonotype. The chain recombines TRBV7-2 with TRBJ2-7, with D possibly TRBD1 on 6 matching bases. V lost 1 base and J lost 2, with 15 bases in between. The germline gives CDR1 SGHTA, CDR2 FQGNSA. The CDR3 sequence is 16 residues long. CDR3 sequence (DNA): TGTGCCAGCAGCTTAGGGGGCAGGGGCCCCCCCTACGAGCAGTACTTC. The encoded protein is CASSLGGRGPPYEQYF.

This clonotype appeared many times. The junction departs from germline at one end; a sequencing error may be responsible. The V gene is TRBV5-1, the J gene TRBJ2-5, with TRBD2 as a possible D gene (7 bases). Per germline, CDR1 SGHRS and CDR2 YFSETQ. This CDR3 has 13 residues. Here the CDR3 DNA reads TGCGCAAGCAAGGGGGGGGCATTAGAGACCCAGTACTTC. It encodes CASKGGALETQYF. The variable domain in full, with the rest retrieved from reference TRBV5-1 and TRBJ2-5, is KAGVTQTPRYLIKTRGQQVTLSCSPISGHRSVSWYQQTPGQGLQFLFEYFSETQRNKGNFPGRFSGRQFSNSRSEMNVSTLELGDSALYLCASKGGALETQYFGPGTRLLVL.

This clonotype was seen repeatedly, ten times or more. The chain joins TRBV7-6 to TRBJ2-5, with 8 bases matching TRBD2. V shed 5 bases, J shed 3 bases, and the junction held 8 bases outside the gene matches. Germline V lookup: CDR1 SGHVS, CDR2 FNYEAQ. The CDR3 totals 15 residues. CDR3 in DNA: TGTGCCAGCAGCCCGCAGGCGGGGGGAAAAGAGACCCAGTACTTC. It encodes CASSPQAGGKETQYF.

This clonotype was found many times. V gene TRBV5-1 combines with J gene TRBJ2-1; 11 bases are shared with TRBD2. The CDR3 runs 15 residues. Trimming cost V 1 base and J 9 bases; bases outside gene matches: 6. Germline CDR1 SGHRS, CDR2 YFSETQ. The CDR3 sequence: CASSLWLAGGIEQFF. CDR3 nucleotides: TGCGCCAGCAGCTTGTGGCTAGCGGGGGGAATTGAGCAGTTCTTC.

V gene TRBV6-5 combines with J gene TRBJ2-2; D not certain. V was trimmed by 0 bases and J by 4 bases, leaving 6 bases between them. The CDR3 has 14 amino acids. Germline CDR1 MNHEY, CDR2 SVGAGI. The CDR3 nucleotides read TGTGCCAGCAGTTACTCGAAGGGCACCGGGGAGCTGTTTTTT. Amino acids: CASSYSKGTGELFF.

In its sample, this clonotype was seen many times. The V call is TRBV7-6, the J call TRBJ1-5, with a tentative D call TRBD1 (6 bases). The CDR3 totals 14 residues. The V gene's germline CDR1 is SGHVS and CDR2 FNYEAQ. Trimming left V 5 bases short and J 1 base short, with 9 bases between. CDR3 in DNA: TGTGCCAGCAGCCGGGACATGAGCAATCAGCCCCAGCATTTT. This gives the protein CASSRDMSNQPQHF.

The rearrangement joins TRBV3-1 to TRBJ2-3, with D perhaps matching TRBD1 (5 bases). V lost 1 base, J lost 4 bases, and 9 bases lay in between. Germline CDR1 LGHDT, CDR2 YNNKEL (reference sequence). The CDR3 totals 14 residues. The CDR3 bases are TGTGCCAGCAGCCAAGCGTTCAGGGCAGATACGCAGTATTTT. Translation: CASSQAFRADTQYF.

Many counts were recorded for this clonotype. The chain employs TRBV7-2 and TRBJ2-4, with D perhaps TRBD1 (6 bases). There are 18 residues in the CDR3. Trimming cost V 5 bases and J 0 bases, with 20 bases left between them. Germline V lookup: CDR1 SGHTA, CDR2 FQGNSA. CDR3 nucleotides: TGTGCCAGCAGCGCCTCAGGGGCGCCTACGCTAGCCAAAAACATTCAGTACTTC. It specifies CASSASGAPTLAKNIQYF. Combining the CDR3 with reference TRBV7-2 and TRBJ2-4 gives the whole variable domain GAGVSQSPSNKVTEKGKDVELRCDPISGHTALYWYRQSLGQGLEFLIYFQGNSAPDKSGLPSDRFSAERTGGSVSTLTIQRTQQEDSAVYLCASSASGAPTLAKNIQYFGAGTRLSVL.

This clonotype was detected many times. The V and J genes are TRBV20-1 and TRBJ1-4, with 9 bases identical to TRBD1. The CDR3 covers 14 residues. V dropped 8 bases and J dropped 6; count of bases not matched to a gene: 10. CDR1 and CDR2 from the germline V gene are DFQATT and SNEGSKA (reference sequence). DNA for the CDR3: TGCAGTACACCGGTCCGGGACAGGGATGAAAAACTGTTTTTT. Its protein product is CSTPVRDRDEKLFF.

The V and J genes are TRBV7-9 and TRBJ1-4; no clear D gene. Trimming pared 3 bases from V and 5 bases from J, leaving 10 bases between. The CDR3 extends over 14 amino acids. CDR1 is SEHNR, CDR2 FQNEAQ, per germline (reference sequence). The CDR3 spells CASSLLTMNEKLFF. The CDR3 nucleotides read TGTGCCAGCAGCTTGCTGACGATGAATGAAAAACTGTTTTTT. Based on the CDR3 plus reference TRBV7-9 and TRBJ1-4, the full variable domain is DTGVSQNPRHKITKRGQNVTFRCDPISEHNRLYWYRQTLGQGPEFLTYFQNEAQLEKSRLLSDRFSAERPKGSFSTLEIQRTEQGDSAMYLCASSLLTMNEKLFFGSGTQLSVL.

The table lists this clonotype with many counts. The genes are TRBV28 and TRBJ2-5, with D possibly being TRBD2 (6 bases). The CDR3 extends over 17 amino acids. CDR1 and CDR2 from the germline V gene are MDHEN and SYDVKM. V dropped 3 bases and J dropped 3 bases, with 20 bases sitting between them. CDR3: CASSFLLGSGDKETQYF. For the CDR3, the DNA is TGTGCCAGCAGTTTTCTCCTGGGTAGCGGCGATAAAGAGACCCAGTACTTC.

Concerning this clonotype itself: Possible read error: a much larger clone is one base away. The genes are TRBV12-3 or TRBV12-4 and TRBJ2-3, with TRBD2 matching 7 bases. The CDR3 length is 15 residues. The CDR3 DNA sequence: TGTGCCAGCAGTTTTTCTAGCGGCTTCACAGATGCGCAGTATTTT. It yields the protein CASSFSSGFTDAQYF.

This clonotype was picked up many times. The V and J genes are TRBV5-1 and TRBJ1-1; 7 bases match TRBD1. Germline-derived CDR1 and CDR2 are SGHRS and YFSETQ. V dropped 4 bases and J dropped 3; count of bases not matched to a gene: 6. The CDR3 loop spans 14 amino acids. The CDR3: CASSKETGDTEAFF. The DNA for the CDR3 is TGCGCCAGCAGCAAGGAAACAGGGGACACTGAAGCTTTCTTT.

V is TRBV6-2 or TRBV6-3 and J is TRBJ2-3, with 11 bases fitting TRBD2. Germline CDR1 and CDR2: MNHEY and SVGEGT. CDR3 length equals 15 residues. V lost 7 bases and J lost 1; bases outside the gene matches: 4. The CDR3 sequence: CASKGLAVGTDTQYF. DNA of the CDR3: TGTGCCAGCAAGGGACTAGCGGTGGGCACAGATACGCAGTATTTT.

This chain links TRBV7-2 with TRBJ1-6; D unclear. This CDR3 is 16 amino acids long. Germline V gene data show CDR1 as SGHTA and CDR2 as FQGNSA. Trimming pared 3 bases from V and 6 bases from J, leaving 15 bases between. As DNA, the CDR3 is TGTGCCAGCAGCTTGAGGACGGCGGGCCCTAATTCACCCCTCCACTTT. Protein: CASSLRTAGPNSPLHF.

This clonotype was found once. A single base separates this from a much larger clone, so it may be a read error. The gene calls are TRBV18 and TRBJ2-5; D unresolved. The germline CDR1 and CDR2 sequences are KGHSH and LQKENI. Trimming pared 3 bases from V and 4 bases from J, leaving 18 bases between. This CDR3 region has 16 residues. CDR3 amino acids: CASSPGVVAWGETQYF. CDR3 DNA sequence: TGTGCCAGCTCACCTGGGGTCGTCGCCTGGGGAGAGACCCAGTACTTC.

This clonotype was recorded only once. This may stem from a read error, because a much larger clone lies one nucleotide away. This rearrangement joins TRBV9 to TRBJ2-1; D may match TRBD1 or TRBD2 (5 bases each). Germline CDR1 reads SGDLS; CDR2 reads YYNGEE. This CDR3 is built from 15 residues. Trimming removed 1 base from V and 12 bases from J, with 20 bases in between. CDR3 sequence: CASSVRGALRDGQFF. In nucleotides, the CDR3 is TGTGCCAGCAGCGTACGAGGGGCCCTTCGGGATGGGCAGTTCTTC.

V usage is TRBV7-6 and J usage is TRBJ2-2, with a tentative D call TRBD1 (6 bases). Germline loops: CDR1 SGHVS, CDR2 FNYEAQ. The CDR3 consists of 15 residues. Trimming pared 7 bases from V and 3 bases from J, leaving 15 bases between. CDR3 bases: TGTGCCAGCACCAAAACGGACAGCGACACCGGGGAGCTGTTTTTT. It is translated as CASTKTDSDTGELFF. The variable domain in full, completed from reference TRBV7-6 and TRBJ2-2, reads GAGVSQSPRYKVTKRGQDVALRCDPISGHVSLYWYRQALGQGPEFLTYFNYEAQQDKSGLPNDRFSAERPEGSISTLTIQRTEQRDSAMYRCASTKTDSDTGELFFGEGSRLTVL.

Comment on this clonotype: A much larger clone differs by one base, so this may be a read error. The V gene is TRBV20-1, the J gene TRBJ2-4, with 9 positions matching TRBD1. The J call is in doubt because the DNA end fits TRBJ2-7 better. There are 12 residues in the CDR3. In germline, CDR1 is DFQATT, CDR2 SNEGSKA (reference sequence). CDR3 sequence (DNA): TGCAGTGCTCGGGACAGGGTCTACGAGCAGTACTTC. This sequence encodes CSARDRVYEQYF.

This clonotype came up many times. This sequence joins TRBV5-1 and TRBJ1-2; D gene unclear. Trimming stripped 2 bases from V and 5 bases from J, with 13 bases between. The germline V gene has CDR1 SGHRS and CDR2 YFSETQ. The CDR3 spans 14 residues. As DNA, the CDR3 is TGCGCCAGCAGCTTTGCGACATGGACGTATGGCTACACCTTC. Amino acids: CASSFATWTYGYTF.